The 9 T cell receptor beta chains presented below share a single source sample, sequenced in a study of control samples from healthy donors and cancer patients. The assay was immunoSEQ multiplex PCR, and TCRdb's table has in-frame clones only and misses some. The clone table shows about 190,000 clones, with the ten largest holding 2% to 2.5%. What was sequenced was blood. The receptors shown here come from a woman aged 25 to 39 in good health.

The J gene is TRBJ1-5, the V gene TRBV28; the match to TRBD1 covers 10 bases. J lost 5 bases, V lost 4 bases, and 5 bases had no gene match. The CDR3 is 15 amino acids. Per the germline V gene, CDR1 is MDHEN and CDR2 is SYDVKM. The CDR3 spells CASSWDRGGYQPQHF. CDR3 DNA sequence: TGTGCCAGCAGTTGGGACAGGGGAGGATATCAGCCCCAGCATTTT.

This chain joins TRBV18 and TRBJ1-1; D not resolved. Trimming stripped 0 bases from V and 1 base from J, with 9 bases between. From germline, CDR1 is KGHSH and CDR2 LQKENI. The CDR3 extends over 15 amino acids. CDR3 region: CASSPPGLWNTEAFF. The CDR3 nucleotides are TGTGCCAGCTCACCACCAGGGTTATGGAACACTGAAGCTTTCTTT.

This chain connects TRBV5-4 to TRBJ1-3; no clear D. The germline CDR1 and CDR2 sequences are SGHNT and YYREEE (reference sequence). Trimming removed 4 bases from V and 1 base from J, with 12 bases in between. The length of the CDR3 is 15 residues. The CDR3 DNA reads TGTGCCAGCAGCCCTGCGGGCGGTTCTGGAAACACCATATATTTT. Translated: CASSPAGGSGNTIYF. Full variable domain (remainder filled in from reference TRBV5-4 and TRBJ1-3): ETGVTQSPTHLIKTRGQQVTLRCSSQSGHNTVSWYQQALGQGPQFIFQYYREEENGRGNFPPRFSGLQFPNYSSELNVNALELDDSALYLCASSPAGGSGNTIYFGEGSWLTVV.

This chain joins TRBV9 and TRBJ2-3; weak D call: TRBD1 (6 bases). The germline CDR1 and CDR2 sequences are SGDLS and YYNGEE. The germline V and J ends were trimmed by 0 bases and 6 bases, with 8 bases remaining between them. The CDR3 runs 13 residues. The CDR3 bases are TGTGCCAGCAGCGTAGCAGGGGCGGATACGCAGTATTTT. Translated: CASSVAGADTQYF.

This chain uses TRBV14 with TRBJ2-4, with 8 positions matching TRBD1. The germline V gene has CDR1 SGHDN and CDR2 FVKESK. This CDR3 comprises 17 residues. Trimming took 4 bases from V and 6 from J; bases not matched to a gene: 14. CDR3 loop: CASSLTLQGARGNIQYF. The CDR3 coding sequence is TGTGCCAGCAGCCTAACTCTCCAGGGGGCAAGGGGAAACATTCAGTACTTC. Full variable domain (outside the CDR3, taken from reference TRBV14 and TRBJ2-4): EAGVTQFPSHSVIEKGQTVTLRCDPISGHDNLYWYRRVMGKEIKFLLHFVKESKQDESGMPNNRFLAERTGGTYSTLKVQPAELEDSGVYFCASSLTLQGARGNIQYFGAGTRLSVL.

The chain recombines TRBV5-4 with TRBJ2-3, with 8 bases aligning to TRBD2. CDR1 SGHNT and CDR2 YYREEE come from the germline V gene (reference sequence). V shed 4 bases, J shed 2 bases, and the junction held 12 bases outside the gene matches. CDR3 length: 17 residues. The CDR3 nucleotides read TGTGCCAGCAGCCCGGGGGGGGTAGCGGGGTACACAGATACGCAGTATTTT. It codes for CASSPGGVAGYTDTQYF. Together with reference TRBV5-4 and TRBJ2-3, the CDR3 gives the full variable domain: ETGVTQSPTHLIKTRGQQVTLRCSSQSGHNTVSWYQQALGQGPQFIFQYYREEENGRGNFPPRFSGLQFPNYSSELNVNALELDDSALYLCASSPGGVAGYTDTQYFGPGTRLTVL.

The chain links TRBV10-3 to TRBJ1-3; maybe TRBD1 (5 bases). Between the trimmed V and J ends, which lost 1 base and 0 bases, there was a span of 13 bases. CDR3 length equals 17 residues. Looked up from germline, CDR1 is ENHRY and CDR2 is SYGVKD. This chain's CDR3 is CAISELNWGSSGNTIYF. In nucleotides, the CDR3 is TGTGCCATCAGTGAGTTGAATTGGGGCAGCTCTGGAAACACCATATATTTT.

This chain connects TRBV10-3 to TRBJ1-3; 7 bases agree with TRBD1. Germline V gene data show CDR1 as ENHRY and CDR2 as SYGVKD. The CDR3 runs to 16 residues. Unmatched junction bases numbered 6, after V lost 4 bases and J lost 0 bases. The CDR3 sequence: CAISGTGYVSGNTIYF. The CDR3 DNA reads as TGTGCCATCAGTGGGACAGGTTACGTCTCTGGAAACACCATATATTTT.

This chain joins TRBV19 and TRBJ1-2; D uncertain. CDR1 is LNHDA and CDR2 is SQIVND in the germline V gene (reference sequence). The length of the CDR3 is 12 residues. V dropped 5 bases and J dropped 7 bases, with 11 bases sitting between them. The CDR3 nucleotides are TGTGCCAGTAGTTGGGCCCCCGGTGGCTACACCTTC. Its translation is CASSWAPGGYTF. Full variable domain (outside the CDR3, taken from reference TRBV19 and TRBJ1-2): DGGITQSPKYLFRKEGQNVTLSCEQNLNHDAMYWYRQDPGQGLRLIYYSQIVNDFQKGDIAEGYSVSREKKESFPLTVTSAQKNPTAFYLCASSWAPGGYTFGSGTRLTVV.